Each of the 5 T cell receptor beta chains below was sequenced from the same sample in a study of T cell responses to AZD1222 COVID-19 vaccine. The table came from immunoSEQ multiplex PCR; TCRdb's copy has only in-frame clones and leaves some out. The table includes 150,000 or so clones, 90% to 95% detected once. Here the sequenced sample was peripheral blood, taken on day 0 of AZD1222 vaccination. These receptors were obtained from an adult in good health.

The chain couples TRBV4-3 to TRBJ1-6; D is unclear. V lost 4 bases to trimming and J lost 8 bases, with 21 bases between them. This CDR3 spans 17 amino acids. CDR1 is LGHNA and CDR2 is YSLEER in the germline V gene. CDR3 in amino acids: CASSRTALRFWDSPLHF. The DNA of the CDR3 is TGCGCCAGCAGCCGCACAGCCCTAAGGTTCTGGGATTCACCCCTCCACTTT.

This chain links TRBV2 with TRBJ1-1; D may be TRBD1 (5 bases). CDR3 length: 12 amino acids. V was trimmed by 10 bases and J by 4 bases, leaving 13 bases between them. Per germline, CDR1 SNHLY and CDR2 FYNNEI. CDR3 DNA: TGTGCCACCTCCCTGGGGGGCACTGAAGCTTTCTTT. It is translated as CATSLGGTEAFF.

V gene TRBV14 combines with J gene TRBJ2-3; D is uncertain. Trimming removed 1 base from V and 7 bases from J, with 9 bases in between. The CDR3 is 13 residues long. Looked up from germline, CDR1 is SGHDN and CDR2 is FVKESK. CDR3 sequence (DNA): TGTGCCAGCAGCCAAGTACCAGCGAATACGCAGTATTTT. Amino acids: CASSQVPANTQYF.

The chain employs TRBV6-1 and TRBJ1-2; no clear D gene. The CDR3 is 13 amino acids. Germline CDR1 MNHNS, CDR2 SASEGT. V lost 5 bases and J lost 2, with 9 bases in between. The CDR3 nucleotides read TGTGCCAGCAGTTCGCCGGGAAACTATGGCTACACCTTC. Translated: CASSSPGNYGYTF.

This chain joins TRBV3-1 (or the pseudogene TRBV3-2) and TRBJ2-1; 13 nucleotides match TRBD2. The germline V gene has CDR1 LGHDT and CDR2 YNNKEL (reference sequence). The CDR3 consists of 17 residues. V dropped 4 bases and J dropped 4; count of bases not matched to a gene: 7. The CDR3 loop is CASSPSTSGRKYNEQFF. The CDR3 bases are TGTGCCAGCAGCCCTTCGACTAGCGGGAGGAAGTACAATGAGCAGTTCTTC.